A single sample gave rise to the 24 T cell receptor beta chains below, sequenced in a study of response to subunit inactivated influenza vaccine. TCRdb itself ran the RT-PCR reads through MiXCR, one entry per CDR3 protein. The sample yields approximately 500,000 distinct CDR3 sequences, under 15% seen once. The source material was PBMCs from blood, sampled roughly 46 days after vaccination. Source of these receptors: a man aged 50 to 59 who received an inactivated influenza vaccine.

This clonotype appeared a few times. CDR3 coding DNA: TGTGCCAGCAGCGCAGAGACAGGGCGCGAGCAGTACTTC. It codes for CASSAETGREQYF. The chain carries TRBV9 and TRBJ2-7; 7 bases are shared with TRBD1. The CDR3 contains 13 residues. CDR1 and CDR2 from the germline V gene are SGDLS and YYNGEE. V was clipped by 3 bases and J by 6 bases; unmatched bases: 6.

V and J are TRBV7-3 and TRBJ2-1; 9 bases line up with TRBD2. The trim removed 5 bases at V and 7 bases at J, leaving 12 bases unmatched. The CDR3 is 16 residues long. CDR1 and CDR2 (germline): SGHTA, FQGTGA. CDR3 coding DNA: TGTGCCAGCAGCGAACAGGGCGGGAGGGTCTCAAATGAGCAGTTCTTC. This encodes CASSEQGGRVSNEQFF.

This clonotype was seen a few times. V gene TRBV11-2 combines with J gene TRBJ2-2; TRBD2 matches 12 bases. Losses at the gene ends were 1 base for V and 0 bases for J; bases not matched to a gene: 3. The CDR3 runs 18 residues. CDR1 and CDR2 from the germline V gene are SGHAT and FQNNGV. CDR3 residues: CASSLVLAGGANTGELFF. As DNA, the CDR3 is TGTGCCAGCAGCTTAGTACTAGCGGGAGGAGCGAACACCGGGGAGCTGTTTTTT.

The chain joins TRBV29-1 to TRBJ2-7, with 7 bases that match TRBD1. V dropped 7 bases and J dropped 1; count of bases not matched to a gene: 10. Looked up from germline, CDR1 is SQVTM and CDR2 is ANQGSEA. The CDR3 length is 14 residues. The CDR3 coding sequence is TGCAGCGCCTCCGGGACAGAAGTATCCTACGAGCAGTACTTC. It codes for CSASGTEVSYEQYF.

As to this clonotype: The junction departs from the called germline gene at one end, perhaps through a read error. V is TRBV7-2 and J is TRBJ1-2; D might be TRBD1 (6 bases). The CDR3 spans 15 residues. Germline assignment: CDR1 SGHTA and CDR2 FQGNSA. For the CDR3, the DNA is TGTGCCAGCACCCCCCCGGGGGGGGCAAACTATGACTACACCTTC. Its protein product is CASTPPGGANYDYTF.

This clonotype was seen a few times. The chain joins TRBV20-1 to TRBJ2-7; 8 nucleotides agree with TRBD1. The length of the CDR3 is 15 residues. Germline CDR1 DFQATT, CDR2 SNEGSKA (reference sequence). J was trimmed by 9 bases and V by 6 bases; bases with no gene match: 19. In DNA, the CDR3 is TGCAGTGCATTCTCAGGGGGCGCTACGTGGAACGGGCAGTACTTC. Translation gives CSAFSGGATWNGQYF.

The chain uses TRBV20-1 and TRBJ2-3; 9 nucleotides agree with TRBD2. This CDR3 comprises 16 residues. With V trimmed by 5 bases and J by 1 base, 10 bases remained unmatched. Germline assignment: CDR1 DFQATT and CDR2 SNEGSKA (reference sequence). CDR3 loop: CSAASPLAGRTDTQYF. The DNA of the CDR3 is TGCAGTGCTGCCTCTCCGCTAGCGGGGCGCACAGATACGCAGTATTTT.

In its sample, this clonotype was seen a few times. This chain uses TRBV6-2 or TRBV6-3 with TRBJ2-7; perhaps TRBD2 as D (5 bases). Trimming took 5 bases from V and 7 from J, leaving 12 bases between them. The CDR3 is made up of 12 amino acids. Germline V gene data show CDR1 as MNHEY and CDR2 as SVGEGT. Written as DNA, the CDR3 is TGTGCCAGCAGTCTGCGACGGGAAGAGCAGTACTTC. It is translated as CASSLRREEQYF.

In the case of this clonotype: Germline and junction disagree at one end, which may indicate a read error. This chain links TRBV2 with TRBJ2-1; 8 nucleotides align to TRBD2. Per germline, CDR1 SNHLY and CDR2 FYNNEI. This CDR3 region has 13 residues. This CDR3 reads CDSTGGRYNEQFF. The CDR3 DNA is TGTGACAGCACGGGGGGGCGGTACAATGAGCAGTTCTTC.

The CDR3 is CASSPGQGTYYEQYF. The DNA for the CDR3 is TGTGCCAGCAGCCCGGGACAGGGAACTTACTACGAGCAGTACTTC. This chain links TRBV25-1 with TRBJ2-7; TRBD1 matches 9 bases. This CDR3 contains 15 residues. Germline V gene data show CDR1 as MGHDK and CDR2 as SYGVNS. Trimming took 6 bases from V and 3 from J; bases not matched to a gene: 9.

The CDR3 sequence is CASSSGGQGNEQYF. The CDR3 nucleotides are TGCGCCAGCAGCTCGGGGGGACAGGGCAACGAGCAGTACTTC. The J gene is TRBJ2-7, the V gene TRBV5-1; 9 bases line up with TRBD1. V gave up 3 bases and J gave up 5 bases; unmatched junction bases: 6. Looked up from germline, CDR1 is SGHRS and CDR2 is YFSETQ. The CDR3 contains 14 residues.

This sequence joins TRBV20-1 and TRBJ1-4; D not certain. The length of the CDR3 is 13 residues. Between the trimmed V and J ends, which lost 4 bases and 0 bases, there was a span of 6 bases. Germline V gives CDR1 DFQATT, CDR2 SNEGSKA (reference sequence). This chain's CDR3 is CSAKDTTNEKLFF. The CDR3 region has the DNA TGCAGTGCTAAGGATACAACTAATGAAAAACTGTTTTTT.

This CDR3 is CASSSGRLAGNNEQFF. CDR3 DNA sequence: TGCGCCAGCAGCTCTGGCCGACTAGCGGGAAATAATGAGCAGTTCTTC. This chain uses TRBV5-1 with TRBJ2-1, with 11 positions matching TRBD2. Germline V CDR1 and CDR2: SGHRS, YFSETQ. CDR3 length: 16 amino acids. Trimming removed 3 bases from V and 7 bases from J; junction bases left unmatched: 9.

This clonotype appeared a few times. The chain couples TRBV19 to TRBJ1-5; 7 bases line up with TRBD1. J was trimmed by 3 bases and V by 6 bases; bases with no gene match: 5. Germline CDR1 is LNHDA and CDR2 is SQIVND (reference sequence). The CDR3 runs to 14 residues. The CDR3 nucleotides are TGTGCCAGTAGAAAGGGACAGCTCAATCAGCCCCAGCATTTT. Protein product: CASRKGQLNQPQHF.

CDR3 sequence reads: CAISLARTMLDPGELFF. The CDR3 nucleotides read TGTGCCATCAGTCTTGCCCGGACTATGTTGGACCCCGGGGAGCTGTTTTTT. The V and J genes are TRBV3-1 and TRBJ2-2, with a possible D match to TRBD2 (6 bases). Trimming pared 10 bases from V and 6 bases from J, leaving 27 bases between. The CDR3 is made up of 17 amino acids. The germline V gene has CDR1 LGHDT and CDR2 YNNKEL (reference sequence). The full variable domain, completed using reference TRBV3-1 and TRBJ2-2, is DTAVSQTPKYLVTQMGNDKSIKCEQNLGHDTMYWYKQDSKKFLKIMFSYNNKELIINETVPNRFSPKSPDKAHLNLHINSLELGDSAVYFCAISLARTMLDPGELFFGEGSRLTVL.

The genes are TRBV28 and TRBJ1-5, with unresolved D. Deletions cut 10 bases from V and 0 bases from J, with 10 bases between. This CDR3 is built from 13 residues. Germline CDR1 reads MDHEN; CDR2 reads SYDVKM. DNA of the CDR3: TGTGCCACGATAGATTATAGCAATCAGCCCCAGCATTTT. The encoded protein is CATIDYSNQPQHF.

CDR3 loop: CSVEVGRGVQYF. Here the CDR3 DNA reads TGCAGCGTTGAAGTAGGGCGAGGGGTGCAGTACTTC. The rearrangement joins TRBV29-1 to TRBJ2-7; D tentatively reads TRBD1 or TRBD2 (5 bases each). CDR1 SQVTM and CDR2 ANQGSEA come from the germline V gene. CDR3 length: 12 residues. V was trimmed by 1 base and J by 9 bases, leaving 13 bases between them.

This clonotype was detected many times. The chain links TRBV29-1 to TRBJ2-7; 10 bases line up with TRBD2. The germline CDR1 and CDR2 sequences are SQVTM and ANQGSEA. The V and J ends lost 2 bases and 6 bases, in that order; junction bases with no gene match: 10. The CDR3 is 15 residues long. The DNA for the CDR3 is TGCAGCGTTGAAACGAGGGCTAGCGGGAGTGGCGAGCAGTACTTC. It yields the protein CSVETRASGSGEQYF.

This clonotype has a handful of counts. The chain couples TRBV28 to TRBJ2-7; 7 bases fit TRBD1. CDR1 and CDR2 (germline): MDHEN, SYDVKM. V shed 7 bases, J shed 6 bases, and the junction held 9 bases outside the gene matches. This CDR3 has 13 amino acids. The CDR3, as DNA: TGTGCCAGCATACAGGGGTCCGGATCCGAGCAGTACTTC. It yields the protein CASIQGSGSEQYF.

This clonotype came up many times. A junction boundary mismatches the germline segment, possibly from a read error. This chain uses TRBV5-1 with TRBJ2-5; perhaps TRBD2 as D (5 bases). The CDR3 totals 13 residues. Germline V gene lookup returns CDR1 SGHRS and CDR2 YFSETQ. The CDR3 bases are TGTGCCAGCAGCTTGCCGGGGCAAGAGACCCAGTACTTC. It yields the protein CASSLPGQETQYF.

The chain links TRBV25-1 to TRBJ1-1, with 7 positions matching TRBD1. Germline loops: CDR1 MGHDK, CDR2 SYGVNS. This CDR3 is 16 amino acids long. The V and J ends lost 6 bases and 1 base, in that order; junction bases with no gene match: 11. DNA for the CDR3: TGTGCCAGCAGGGAAACACTGACAGGGCGGAACACTGAAGCTTTCTTT. This gives the protein CASRETLTGRNTEAFF. The full variable domain, its missing parts supplied by reference TRBV25-1 and TRBJ1-1, is EADIYQTPRYLVIGTGKKITLECSQTMGHDKMYWYQQDPGMELHLIHYSYGVNSTEKGDLSSESTVSRIRTEHFPLTLESARPSHTSQYLCASRETLTGRNTEAFFGQGTRLTVV.

This clonotype was seen only a few times. The chain uses TRBV4-2 and TRBJ2-1, with 8 bases matching TRBD2. Germline V gives CDR1 LGHNA, CDR2 YNFKEQ. J gave up 5 bases and V 1 base, and 1 base lay outside the gene matches. This CDR3 has 14 residues. CDR3 bases: TGTGCCAGCAGCCAAGTACTAGCGGACAATGAGCAGTTCTTC. Translated, it gives CASSQVLADNEQFF.

The gene calls are TRBV7-3 and TRBJ2-3; 7 positions match TRBD2. Germline values: CDR1 SGHTA, CDR2 FQGTGA. The V segment lost 5 bases and the J segment 1 base; nucleotides outside the gene matches: 6. This CDR3 is built from 15 residues. The CDR3 sequence: CASSQLGGGTDTQYF. CDR3 sequence (DNA): TGTGCCAGCAGCCAACTGGGGGGGGGCACAGATACGCAGTATTTT.

To note about this clonotype: This may arise from a read error, as a much more abundant clone is one base away. The V and J genes are TRBV7-6 and TRBJ2-1; no clear D. In germline, CDR1 is SGHVS, CDR2 FNYEAQ. CDR3 length equals 12 residues. CDR3 protein: CASILYYNEQFF. In nucleotides, the CDR3 is TGTGCCAGCATCTTATACTACAATGAGCAGTTCTTC.